The entry below gives a single T cell receptor (beta chain) sequence along with its context. This entry is derived from a study of blood T cell repertoires in COVID-19. Study in general: Sources were T cells, B-cell-depleted T cells, or PBMCs; the material itself was cDNA or gDNA.

Profiled with immunoSEQ multiplex PCR; TCRdb holds only in-frame clones, not every one. The sample yields 160,000 or so clones, about 88% seen once. Germline CDR1 reads MDHEN; CDR2 reads SYDVKM. The CDR3 runs to 15 residues. V lost 5 bases to trimming and J lost 2 bases; unmatched junction nucleotides: 6. This sequence joins TRBV28 and TRBJ2-3; 8 bases line up with TRBD2. The sequencing input was peripheral blood. This TCR derives from a woman aged 45 to 65 with COVID-19, enrolled during active disease. CDR3 residues: CASSGAGANTDTQYF. CDR3 DNA: TGTGCCAGCAGTGGAGCGGGGGCTAACACAGATACGCAGTATTTT.